This T cell receptor (beta chain) was sequenced for a study of T cell responses to AZD1222 COVID-19 vaccine. The study, taken as a whole, reports: Spike-specific TCR breadth and depth grew following two AZD1222 doses. Across the whole spike, CD4 TCRs peaked at regions 160-218 and 743-854.

Method: immunoSEQ multiplex PCR; TCRdb's copy keeps in-frame clones and lacks some. This sample has 150,000 to 180,000 clones, with around 87% found just once. As for this clone: What it binds is not known.

Germline trimming cut 0 bases from V and 0 bases from J; bases unmatched to any gene: 7. Germline values: CDR1 GTSNPN, CDR2 SVGIG (reference sequence). This CDR3 is built from 18 residues. The sequence derives from an adult who received the AZD1222 COVID-19 vaccine. This chain connects TRBV30 to TRBJ1-6; 8 bases are a match to TRBD1. The specimen was peripheral blood, collected 28 days after the second AZD1222 dose. CDR3: CAWSVRQDRASYNSPLHF. The DNA for the CDR3 is TGTGCCTGGAGTGTACGGCAGGACAGGGCCTCCTATAATTCACCCCTCCACTTT.